This T cell receptor (beta chain) was sequenced for a study of OX40 agonist ivuxolimab in advanced cancers. The wider study: An anti-OX40 (CD134) antibody with agonistic activity, ivuxolimab, was administered to patients. Having had anti-PD-1, anti-PD-L1 or anti-CTLA-4 therapy before was allowed, and roughly 39% had some.

Findings and caveats of the study: Within 6 weeks, CD4+ and CD8+ blood T cells expanded clonally at 0.1 to 3.0 mg/kg.

Autoimmune disease history or systemic immunosuppression was exclusionary. Deletions cut 3 bases from V and 0 bases from J, with 12 bases between. Germline V gene lookup returns CDR1 SGDLS and CDR2 YYNGEE. The length of the CDR3 is 15 residues. This clone has just a few counts. Its antigen is still unknown. Sequenced by immunoSEQ multiplex PCR; TCRdb stores in-frame clones only, minus some. The data contain 75,000 to 80,000 clones, roughly 84% of them seen just once; the ten biggest clones take up 6.2%. The sequence was collected from an adult with an advanced solid tumor such as melanoma, head and neck, liver or kidney cancer. This rearrangement joins TRBV9 to TRBJ1-1, with TRBD1 as a possible D gene (6 bases). The starting material was CD4+ or CD8+ T cells sorted from blood, obtained in a trial of the OX40 agonist ivuxolimab. This chain's CDR3 is CASSATGLVNTEAFF. The CDR3 nucleotides read TGTGCCAGCAGCGCCACAGGGTTGGTGAACACTGAAGCTTTCTTT.